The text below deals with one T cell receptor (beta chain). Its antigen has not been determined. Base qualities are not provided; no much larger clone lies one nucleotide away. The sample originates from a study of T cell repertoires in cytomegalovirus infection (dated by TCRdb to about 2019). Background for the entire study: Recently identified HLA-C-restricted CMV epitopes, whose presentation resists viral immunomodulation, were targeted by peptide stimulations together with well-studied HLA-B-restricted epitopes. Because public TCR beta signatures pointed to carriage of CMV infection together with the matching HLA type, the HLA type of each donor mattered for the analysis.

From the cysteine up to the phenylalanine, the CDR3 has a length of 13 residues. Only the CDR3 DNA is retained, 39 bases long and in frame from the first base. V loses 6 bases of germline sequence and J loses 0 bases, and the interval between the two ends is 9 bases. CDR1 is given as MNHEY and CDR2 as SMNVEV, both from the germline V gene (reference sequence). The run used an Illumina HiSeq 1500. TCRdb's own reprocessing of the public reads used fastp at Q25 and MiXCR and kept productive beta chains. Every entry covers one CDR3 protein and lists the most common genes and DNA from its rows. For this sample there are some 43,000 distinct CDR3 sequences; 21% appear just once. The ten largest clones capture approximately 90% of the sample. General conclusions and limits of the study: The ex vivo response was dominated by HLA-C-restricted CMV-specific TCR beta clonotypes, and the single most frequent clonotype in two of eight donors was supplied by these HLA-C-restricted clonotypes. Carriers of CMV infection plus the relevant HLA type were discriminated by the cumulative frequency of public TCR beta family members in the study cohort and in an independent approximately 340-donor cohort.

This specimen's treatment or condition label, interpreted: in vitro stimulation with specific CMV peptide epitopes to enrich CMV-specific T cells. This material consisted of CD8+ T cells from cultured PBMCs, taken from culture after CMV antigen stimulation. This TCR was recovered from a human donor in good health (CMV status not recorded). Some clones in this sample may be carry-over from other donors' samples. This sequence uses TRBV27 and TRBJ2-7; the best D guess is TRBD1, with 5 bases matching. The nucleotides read TGTGCCAGCAGATACCAGGGCTCCTACGAGCAGTACTTC. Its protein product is CASRYQGSYEQYF.